The rows below give T cell receptor beta chains drawn from one sample of a study of blood T cell repertoires in COVID-19. TCRdb's table, derived via immunoSEQ multiplex PCR, lists solely in-frame clones and lacks some. The sample carries roughly 80,000 clones, more than 80% recorded once. The sequencing sample was made of peripheral blood. The receptors shown here come from a woman aged 80 or over with acute or convalescent COVID-19. Both conserved end residues are part of each CDR3. D genes are given only for firm matches. Some rows have no size entry. The others give once, few or many, or a class for an expanded clone.

cdr3_nt,cdr3_aa,clone_size,j_call,d_call,v_call
TGTGCCATCAGTCTGGACACCACAGATACGCAGTATTTT,CAISLDTTDTQYF,NA,TRBJ2-3,NA,TRBV10-3
TGTGCCAGCAGTTACGCAGCGGGAGGGGGTTATCATGAGCAGTTCTTC,CASSYAAGGGYHEQFF,NA,TRBJ2-1,TRBD2,TRBV6-5
TGTGCCAGTAGTCCCAGGGGGCAGGGCTATGGCTACACCTTC,CASSPRGQGYGYTF,NA,TRBJ1-2,TRBD1,TRBV19
TGTGCCAGTAGTATCCTAGGGACAGGGAAGCCCAACGAGCAGTACTTC,CASSILGTGKPNEQYF,few,TRBJ2-7,TRBD1,TRBV19
TGTGCCAGCAGCGTCACTAGTCCATTGGCTGGTGAGCAGTTCTTC,CASSVTSPLAGEQFF,NA,TRBJ2-1,NA,TRBV11-2
TGTGCCTCAGGGCGGGAGCAATTCGAGCAGTACTTC,CASGREQFEQYF,once,TRBJ2-7,TRBD2,TRBV2
TGTGCCAGCAGCTCAAGCAGGGGATTAAGGTTATATCAGCCCCAGCATTTT,CASSSSRGLRLYQPQHF,few,TRBJ1-5,NA,TRBV7-2
TGTGCCAGCAGCCCCTTAGGAGGGAGGGAGACCCAGTACTTC,CASSPLGGRETQYF,NA,TRBJ2-5,NA,TRBV11-2
TGTGCCAGCAGCCCGGCGAACACCGGGGAGCTGTTTTTT,CASSPANTGELFF,NA,TRBJ2-2,NA,TRBV4-2
TGCAGTGTCGACACAGAGACCCAGTACTTC,CSVDTETQYF,NA,TRBJ2-5,NA,TRBV20-1
TGTGCCAGCAGCCCTCGTACCCCAACTGGCGAGCAGTACTTC,CASSPRTPTGEQYF,NA,TRBJ2-7,NA,TRBV5-4
TGTGCCAGTAGTCAGGACAGGGGGGGTGAAAAACTGTTTTTT,CASSQDRGGEKLFF,NA,TRBJ1-4,TRBD1,TRBV19
TGTGCCAGCAGCCGAACAGGGGGGGAGACCCAGTACTTC,CASSRTGGETQYF,NA,TRBJ2-5,TRBD1,TRBV7-3
TGCAGCGTTCTGGACCCTCGGACTAGCGGGAGACCTAATGCCCCCTACAATGAGCAGTTCTTC,CSVLDPRTSGRPNAPYNEQFF,NA,TRBJ2-1,TRBD2,TRBV29-1
TGTGCCAGCAGTCAGACTAGCGGGAGGGAAGAGACCCAGTACTTC,CASSQTSGREETQYF,NA,TRBJ2-5,TRBD2,TRBV2
TGCGCCAGCAGCCTACAGGGGTTGACTGGAAACACCATATATTTT,CASSLQGLTGNTIYF,NA,TRBJ1-3,TRBD1,TRBV5-1
TGTGCCAGCAGCCGCGGACAAAATGAAAAACTGTTTTTT,CASSRGQNEKLFF,NA,TRBJ1-4,NA,TRBV7-2
TGTGCTAGTGGTTTGGCACTGACAGGGGTGATGAATCAGCCCCAGCATTTT,CASGLALTGVMNQPQHF,NA,TRBJ1-5,TRBD1,TRBV12-5
TGTGCCAGCAGCTTACGGCAAGGAGTAAGCTCCTATAATTCACCCCTCCACTTT,CASSLRQGVSSYNSPLHF,NA,TRBJ1-6,NA,TRBV11-2
TGTGCCAGTAGTGTCCCGGGACAGGGGACCCCCTACGAGCAGTACTTC,CASSVPGQGTPYEQYF,once,TRBJ2-7,TRBD1,TRBV19
TGCAGCGCCGAACAGGGGATAGGCGAGCAGTACTTC,CSAEQGIGEQYF,NA,TRBJ2-7,TRBD1,TRBV29-1
TGTGCCAGCAGCGCCCGACAGGGCTTAAAAAACATTCAGTACTTC,CASSARQGLKNIQYF,NA,TRBJ2-4,TRBD1,TRBV7-2
TGTGCCAGCAGGGACAGGGGAGACGGTGGCTACACCTTC,CASRDRGDGGYTF,NA,TRBJ1-2,TRBD1,TRBV6-5
TGTGCCAGCAGCTTAGCGACTGGGGATACGCAGTATTTT,CASSLATGDTQYF,once,TRBJ2-3,NA,TRBV7-2
TGTGCCAGCAGCTTCGCGGGAGGGCCTGGCACAGATACGCAGTATTTT,CASSFAGGPGTDTQYF,NA,TRBJ2-3,TRBD2,TRBV11-2
TGTGCCAGCAGTGGGACAGGGGTGATCGGGGAGCTGTTTTTT,CASSGTGVIGELFF,NA,TRBJ2-2,TRBD1,TRBV2
TGTGCCAGCAGCTACGGGACAGGGACCTCCTACGAGCAGTACTTC,CASSYGTGTSYEQYF,once,TRBJ2-7,TRBD1,TRBV5-8
TGTGCCAGCAGCCAGGCGTTCGGCTTAGCGGGAACCGAGCAGTACTTC,CASSQAFGLAGTEQYF,NA,TRBJ2-7,TRBD2,TRBV4-2
TGTGCCAGCAGGCGACAGGGGGTGCGCTATGGCTACACCTTC,CASRRQGVRYGYTF,NA,TRBJ1-2,TRBD1,TRBV6-5
TGTGCCACCCGGCTGGGGGGAGCGGACTCCTACAATGAGCAGTTCTTC,CATRLGGADSYNEQFF,once,TRBJ2-1,NA,TRBV10-3
TGTGCCAGCAGCGGGTCCCGGGGGACAGATACGCAGTATTTT,CASSGSRGTDTQYF,NA,TRBJ2-3,NA,TRBV13
TGTGCCAGCAGCCAAGACCGGGGGGATACGCAGTATTTT,CASSQDRGDTQYF,NA,TRBJ2-3,NA,TRBV3-1/TRBV3-2
TGTGCCAGCAACGTCCTTGGAGCTGAAGCTTTCTTT,CASNVLGAEAFF,NA,TRBJ1-1,NA,TRBV28
TGTGCCAGCACCCCTGGACAGAACTCTAACAATGAGCAGTTCTTC,CASTPGQNSNNEQFF,NA,TRBJ2-1,NA,TRBV6-5
TGTGCCAGCAGCTTAGTAGCGGGAGGGGCCTACGAGCAGTACTTC,CASSLVAGGAYEQYF,once,TRBJ2-7,TRBD2,TRBV7-8
TGTGCCACCAGTGAGGAGCCCGGGGGTAGCACAGATACGCAGTATTTT,CATSEEPGGSTDTQYF,once,TRBJ2-3,NA,TRBV24-1
TGCGCCAGCAGCCGAGATAAGCGGGAGACGCCAGATACGCAGTATTTT,CASSRDKRETPDTQYF,NA,TRBJ2-3,TRBD2,TRBV5-1
TGTGCCAGCAGCGCTACAGACTATGGCTACACCTTC,CASSATDYGYTF,NA,TRBJ1-2,NA,TRBV7-2
TGCGCCAGCAGCTTGGGACAGAGCCTCTACGAGCAGTACTTC,CASSLGQSLYEQYF,NA,TRBJ2-7,NA,TRBV5-1
TGTGCCAGCAGCAGACTAGCGGGAGACGATGAGACCCAGTACTTC,CASSRLAGDDETQYF,NA,TRBJ2-5,TRBD2,TRBV5-5
TGTGCCAGCAGTTTAGGCGGGACGGTCTACAATGAGCAGTTCTTC,CASSLGGTVYNEQFF,NA,TRBJ2-1,NA,TRBV28
TGCGCCAGCAGCTGGGGGACTAGCGGGGTCTCCTACAATGAGCAGTTCTTC,CASSWGTSGVSYNEQFF,NA,TRBJ2-1,TRBD2,TRBV5-1
TGTGCCAGCAGCTTTGGGACAGGCCATACCTACGAGCAGTACTTC,CASSFGTGHTYEQYF,NA,TRBJ2-7,TRBD1,TRBV7-2
TGTGCCACCAGTGCCTTGGGGGGGACTAGCGACCTACGGAATGAGCAGTTCTTC,CATSALGGTSDLRNEQFF,NA,TRBJ2-1,TRBD2,TRBV24-1
TGTGCCAGCAGTTTATATCGGGGCACTGAAGCTTTCTTT,CASSLYRGTEAFF,many,TRBJ1-1,NA,TRBV12-3/TRBV12-4
TGTGCCAGCAGTTACTCAAGTCCCGGGACAGGGGCGAGCTTGTTTTTT,CASSYSSPGTGASLFF,NA,TRBJ1-4,TRBD1,TRBV6-5
TGTGCCAGCAGCTCCCTGACTAGCGGGCTACCCAAAAACATTCAGTACTTC,CASSSLTSGLPKNIQYF,once,TRBJ2-4,TRBD2,TRBV7-2
TGTGCCAGTAGTATTACCGGGACAGGGCACAATCAGCCCCAGCATTTT,CASSITGTGHNQPQHF,NA,TRBJ1-5,TRBD1,TRBV19
TGTGCCAGCAGCGTGGGACTAGCGGTTAGCACAGATACGCAGTATTTT,CASSVGLAVSTDTQYF,few,TRBJ2-3,TRBD2,TRBV5-8
TGTGCCACCAGTTCCCCGGGGACAGCACAAGAGACCCAGTACTTC,CATSSPGTAQETQYF,NA,TRBJ2-5,TRBD1,TRBV24-1
TGTGCCAGCAGCCAAGAGATGGGACTAGCGGGAGGTGACGAGCAGTGGTTCTTC,CASSQEMGLAGGDEQWFF,NA,TRBJ2-1,TRBD2,TRBV4-2
TGTGCCAGCACCAGGACAGGGAGTGAGACCCAGTACTTC,CASTRTGSETQYF,NA,TRBJ2-5,TRBD1,TRBV7-2
TGTGCCAGCAGCCAAGGACTAGACTACGAGCAGTACTTC,CASSQGLDYEQYF,NA,TRBJ2-7,NA,TRBV3-1/TRBV3-2
TGCGCCAGCAGCTTGGGTCCCCGGGTCTCACAAGAGACCCAGTACTTC,CASSLGPRVSQETQYF,once,TRBJ2-5,NA,TRBV5-1
TGTGCCAGCAGGCGCGACAGCAGCTCCTACGAGCAGTACTTC,CASRRDSSSYEQYF,once,TRBJ2-7,NA,TRBV27